The 26 T cell receptor beta chains listed next were all sequenced from one sample in a study of blood T cell repertoires in COVID-19. The assay was immunoSEQ multiplex PCR, and TCRdb's table has in-frame clones only and misses some. Among 150,000 to 200,000 clones listed, approximately 87% were seen once. The source material was PBMCs or T cells enriched from blood (not recorded which). The receptors come from a woman in her forties or fifties who had recovered from COVID-19.

The chain couples TRBV5-1 to TRBJ1-2; 9 bases map to TRBD1. V shed 1 base, J shed 8 bases, and the junction held 9 bases outside the gene matches. The germline V gene has CDR1 SGHRS and CDR2 YFSETQ. The CDR3 length is 15 residues. As DNA, the CDR3 is TGCGCCAGCAGCTTGCCCGGGACAGGGTTGGGGGGCTACACCTTC. Translated, it gives CASSLPGTGLGGYTF.

The chain couples TRBV7-9 to TRBJ2-7, with 7 bases fitting TRBD1. The CDR3 loop spans 14 amino acids. J was trimmed by 5 bases and V by 6 bases; bases with no gene match: 10. CDR1 and CDR2 (germline): SEHNR, FQNEAQ (reference sequence). The DNA for the CDR3 is TGTGCCAGCAGTCCGATCGACAGGGTCCACGAGCAGTACTTC. It is translated as CASSPIDRVHEQYF.

This sequence joins TRBV9 and TRBJ1-1; TRBD1 matches 8 bases. CDR3 length: 13 residues. V was clipped by 4 bases and J by 5 bases; unmatched bases: 4. The germline V gene encodes CDR1 SGDLS and CDR2 YYNGEE. CDR3 loop: CASSPRGHTEAFF. The CDR3 region has the DNA TGTGCCAGCAGCCCCAGGGGGCATACTGAAGCTTTCTTT.

The V gene is TRBV2, the J gene TRBJ2-7; D gene ambiguous. The CDR3 sequence is 11 residues long. Germline values: CDR1 SNHLY, CDR2 FYNNEI. Trimming removed 5 bases from V and 6 bases from J, with 8 bases in between. CDR3 sequence: CASSMGIEQYF. DNA of the CDR3: TGTGCCAGCAGTATGGGCATCGAGCAGTACTTC.

The chain links TRBV5-1 to TRBJ2-1; 8 nucleotides match TRBD2. V shed 4 bases and J 7 bases; nucleotides not matched to a gene: 10. There are 15 residues in the CDR3. CDR1 and CDR2 (germline): SGHRS, YFSETQ. This CDR3 reads CASSSGGGPGNEQFF. The DNA for the CDR3 is TGCGCCAGCAGCAGTGGCGGGGGGCCCGGGAATGAGCAGTTCTTC.

The chain has TRBV9 and TRBJ1-4; tentative D call: TRBD1 (5 bases). V was pared by 0 bases and J by 0 bases, with 12 bases between. Germline CDR1 SGDLS, CDR2 YYNGEE. This CDR3 contains 17 residues. The CDR3 loop reads CASSVGAGFSTNEKLFF. The CDR3, as DNA: TGTGCCAGCAGCGTAGGAGCAGGGTTTTCAACTAATGAAAAACTGTTTTTT.

The chain combines TRBV29-1 with TRBJ1-1, with D unresolved. There are 12 residues in the CDR3. Trimming shortened V by 7 bases and J by 3 bases, and 12 bases separated the two germline ends. The germline V gene encodes CDR1 SQVTM and CDR2 ANQGSEA. This chain's CDR3 is CSARFPDTEAFF. CDR3 nucleotide sequence: TGCAGCGCCAGGTTCCCTGACACTGAAGCTTTCTTT.

This chain uses TRBV24-1 with TRBJ1-2, with D maybe TRBD1 (5 bases). V dropped 3 bases and J dropped 7 bases, with 11 bases sitting between them. The CDR3 sequence is 13 residues long. CDR1 is KGHDR, CDR2 SFDVKD, per germline. The CDR3 DNA is TGTGCCACCAGTGATCCACTGGGGGGTGGCTACACCTTC. This gives the protein CATSDPLGGGYTF.

V usage is TRBV5-5 and J usage is TRBJ2-1; TRBD2 agrees at 15 bases. Germline V lookup: CDR1 SGHKS, CDR2 YYEKEE (reference sequence). Losses at the gene ends were 4 bases for V and 8 bases for J; bases not matched to a gene: 7. The CDR3 is 16 amino acids. This chain's CDR3 is CASSLGTSGGIHEQFF. The DNA of the CDR3 is TGTGCCAGCAGCCTGGGGACTAGCGGGGGGATCCATGAGCAGTTCTTC.

In its sample, this clone was seen once. The CDR3: CASSTRGWGADTQYF. Here the CDR3 DNA reads TGTGCCAGCAGCACCCGGGGGTGGGGTGCAGATACGCAGTATTTT. The V gene is TRBV5-4, the J gene TRBJ2-3, with TRBD2 as a possible D gene (6 bases). Trimming removed 4 bases from V and 4 bases from J, with 16 bases in between. The germline V gene encodes CDR1 SGHNT and CDR2 YYREEE (reference sequence). This CDR3 spans 15 amino acids.

This chain joins TRBV27 and TRBJ2-2, with 10 bases matching TRBD2. CDR1 MNHEY and CDR2 SMNVEV come from the germline V gene (reference sequence). This CDR3 is built from 16 residues. V gave up 5 bases and J gave up 6 bases; unmatched junction bases: 9. The CDR3 sequence: CASSPLQAGGPGELFF. CDR3 DNA sequence: TGTGCCAGCAGTCCTCTCCAAGCGGGGGGGCCCGGGGAGCTGTTTTTT.

The chain combines TRBV7-3 with TRBJ2-2; a weak D match, TRBD1 (7 bases). V lost 4 bases, J lost 6 bases, and 21 bases lay in between. From germline, CDR1 is SGHTA and CDR2 FQGTGA. CDR3 length: 17 residues. The CDR3 DNA follows: TGTGCCAGCAGCTATTACCCAGGGGGGCCGGCGTCCGGGGAGCTGTTTTTT. This encodes CASSYYPGGPASGELFF.

This clone occurred once. The J gene is TRBJ1-4, the V gene TRBV4-2, with 9 positions matching TRBD1. The CDR3 totals 15 residues. CDR1 is LGHNA and CDR2 is YNFKEQ in the germline V gene. Losses at the gene ends were 1 base for V and 11 bases for J; bases not matched to a gene: 8. CDR3 nucleotide sequence: TGTGCCAGCAGCCAAGCCCGGGGGGGGACAGGGAAACTGTTTTTT. The encoded protein is CASSQARGGTGKLFF.

The CDR3 nucleotides read TGCGCCAGCAGCCCACAGGGCCCCCCTTCACCCCTCCACTTT. This codes for CASSPQGPPSPLHF. The chain joins TRBV5-1 to TRBJ1-6; TRBD1 is a possible D gene (6 bases). The V and J ends lost 4 bases and 9 bases respectively, with 14 bases between them. The V gene's germline CDR1 is SGHRS and CDR2 YFSETQ. This CDR3 has 14 amino acids.

The chain employs TRBV7-2 and TRBJ1-1; D ambiguous. V was clipped by 2 bases and J by 4 bases, with 11 bases between them. Germline CDR1 and CDR2: SGHTA and FQGNSA. This CDR3 has 14 amino acids. The CDR3 sequence is CASSLNAVSTEAFF. CDR3 nucleotides: TGTGCCAGCAGCTTAAACGCCGTGAGCACTGAAGCTTTCTTT.

The chain links TRBV7-2 to TRBJ1-2; D gene ambiguous. Germline V gene data show CDR1 as SGHTA and CDR2 as FQGNSA. The CDR3 is 13 residues long. V was trimmed by 5 bases and J by 6 bases, leaving 13 bases between them. The DNA of the CDR3 is TGTGCCAGCAGCCCTCTGGGGAGAGATGGCTACACCTTC. This gives the protein CASSPLGRDGYTF. Together with reference TRBV7-2 and TRBJ1-2, the CDR3 gives the full variable domain: GAGVSQSPSNKVTEKGKDVELRCDPISGHTALYWYRQSLGQGLEFLIYFQGNSAPDKSGLPSDRFSAERTGGSVSTLTIQRTQQEDSAVYLCASSPLGRDGYTFGSGTRLTVV.

The CDR3 DNA reads TGTGCCAGCTCACCAGGAGGGGGGGTAATCAACTATGGCTACACCTTC. Translating it yields CASSPGGGVINYGYTF. This chain links TRBV18 with TRBJ1-2, with D tentatively TRBD1 (6 bases). Trimming stripped 2 bases from V and 2 bases from J, with 15 bases between. Germline CDR1 is KGHSH and CDR2 is LQKENI. The CDR3 totals 16 residues.

The gene calls are TRBV9 and TRBJ1-3; D call uncertain. Looked up from germline, CDR1 is SGDLS and CDR2 is YYNGEE. V dropped 1 base and J dropped 0 bases, with 11 bases sitting between them. The CDR3 spans 16 residues. CDR3 loop: CASSVTTPNSGNTIYF. CDR3 DNA: TGTGCCAGCAGCGTAACGACTCCCAACTCTGGAAACACCATATATTTT.

The chain is built from TRBV3-1 (or the pseudogene TRBV3-2) and TRBJ1-3; D remains ambiguous. The V end was cut by 2 bases, the J end by 0 bases, with 11 bases between. The germline V gene has CDR1 LGHDT and CDR2 YNNKEL (reference sequence). The CDR3 covers 16 residues. Here the CDR3 DNA reads TGTGCCAGCAGCCAAAATGCGGGGTCCTCTGGAAACACCATATATTTT. Translating gives CASSQNAGSSGNTIYF.

CDR3: CASSGPGQGVREQYF. The CDR3 coding sequence is TGTGCCAGCAGTGGACCGGGACAGGGGGTCCGGGAGCAGTACTTC. The chain recombines TRBV2 with TRBJ2-7; 11 bases fit TRBD1. This CDR3 is 15 amino acids long. Germline CDR1 and CDR2: SNHLY and FYNNEI. V dropped 4 bases and J dropped 7; count of bases not matched to a gene: 9.

The chain links TRBV4-1 to TRBJ1-1; tentatively, D is TRBD1 (5 bases). The CDR3 contains 16 residues. V lost 0 bases to trimming and J lost 5 bases, with 16 bases between them. The germline CDR1 and CDR2 sequences are MGHRA and YSYEKL. The CDR3 reads CASSQERQGGRTEAFF. The CDR3 DNA follows: TGCGCCAGCAGCCAAGAACGCCAGGGAGGGAGAACTGAAGCTTTCTTT.

This chain uses TRBV6-5 with TRBJ2-7; D may be TRBD2 (6 bases). CDR3 length equals 16 residues. V dropped 6 bases and J dropped 1 base, with 19 bases sitting between them. Germline CDR1 is MNHEY and CDR2 is SVGAGI. Here the CDR3 DNA reads TGTGCCAGCAGCTACAGGAGGGCTGAACCTTCCTACGAGCAGTACTTC. It specifies CASSYRRAEPSYEQYF.

The chain couples TRBV21-1 to TRBJ1-1; the table names TRBD1, a call not compared with the DNA. TRBV21-1 counts as a pseudogene. The CDR3 runs to 16 residues. The CDR3 loop reads CASSNKGQVRNTEAFF. In DNA, the CDR3 is TGTGCCAGCAGCAATAAGGGGCAGGTAAGGAACACTGAAGCTTTCTTT.

This chain joins TRBV5-1 and TRBJ1-3; D is unresolved. V dropped 0 bases and J dropped 1 base, with 11 bases sitting between them. CDR1 and CDR2 from the germline V gene are SGHRS and YFSETQ. The CDR3 runs 16 residues. DNA for the CDR3: TGCGCCAGCAGCTTGGACGGCGCGGGGTCTGGAAACACCATATATTTT. This translates into CASSLDGAGSGNTIYF.

This clone was detected once. V and J are TRBV19 and TRBJ2-7; TRBD1 aligns across 8 bases. CDR3 length: 15 residues. Germline values: CDR1 LNHDA, CDR2 SQIVND (reference sequence). Germline trimming cut 6 bases from V and 2 bases from J; bases unmatched to any gene: 9. The CDR3 DNA is TGTGCCAGTAGCCACGCGACAGGGGCGACCTACGAGCAGTACTTC. Translating gives CASSHATGATYEQYF.

V gene TRBV20-1 combines with J gene TRBJ1-1; the D gene is possibly TRBD1 (5 bases). Germline CDR1 is DFQATT and CDR2 is SNEGSKA (reference sequence). This CDR3 is built from 10 residues. Trimming pared 6 bases from V and 6 bases from J, leaving 8 bases between. CDR3 DNA sequence: TGCAGTGCAGTACAGGCTGAAGCTTTCTTT. It codes for CSAVQAEAFF.